What follows are 14 T cell receptor beta chains derived from one specimen sequenced in a study of graft-versus-host responses after intestinal transplantation. The repertoire was sequenced with immunoSEQ multiplex PCR; TCRdb's copy has only in-frame clones and lacks some. The profile covers almost 15,000 clones, with under 70% appearing a single time and roughly 25% taken by the ten largest. Processing of graft tissue released intraepithelial and lamina propria lymphocytes. Sequenced material: ileum tissue, taken approximately 780 days after intestinal transplantation. The receptors derive from a human patient who received an intestinal transplant, so some T cells may come from the graft donor.

This sequence joins TRBV15 and TRBJ2-1, with D unclear. This CDR3 has 14 amino acids. Trimming took off 0 bases at V and 10 bases at J, with 13 bases between the two ends. Germline V lookup: CDR1 LNHNV, CDR2 YYDKDF (reference sequence). CDR3 DNA: TGTGCCACCAGCAGAGATCCTGGTGCCCGGGAGCAGTTCTTC. It specifies CATSRDPGAREQFF.

This clone has a handful of counts. The rearrangement joins TRBV6-4 to TRBJ1-1; D is uncertain. In germline, CDR1 is MRHNA, CDR2 SNTAGT. Trimming removed 8 bases from V and 8 bases from J, with 12 bases in between. The CDR3 spans 11 residues. CDR3 in amino acids: CASVSDLEAFF. CDR3 DNA: TGTGCCAGCGTTTCGGATTTGGAAGCTTTCTTT.

This chain links TRBV5-1 with TRBJ2-2, with D possibly matching TRBD2 (6 bases). V shed 3 bases and J shed 6 bases, with 12 bases lying between them. This CDR3 is 14 amino acids long. Germline CDR1 and CDR2: SGHRS and YFSETQ. In nucleotides, the CDR3 is TGCGCCAGCAGCTCCAGCACTAGCTCCGGGGAGCTGTTTTTT. Translation gives CASSSSTSSGELFF.

The V and J genes are TRBV9 and TRBJ1-5; a possible D gene is TRBD1 (6 bases). V lost 10 bases and J 7 bases, leaving 21 bases between the germline ends. The CDR3 runs 14 residues. CDR1 and CDR2 (germline): SGDLS, YYNGEE. CDR3 coding DNA: TGTGCCCCCCACCGAAGACAGGCCCGACAGCCCCAGCATTTT. This translates into CAPHRRQARQPQHF.

This clone appeared a single time. The chain couples TRBV28 to TRBJ1-4, with TRBD1 matching 7 bases. Germline V CDR1 and CDR2: MDHEN, SYDVKM. V shed 5 bases and J 7 bases; nucleotides not matched to a gene: 10. This CDR3 has 15 amino acids. The CDR3 sequence: CASSPAGAGGEKLFF. Here the CDR3 DNA reads TGTGCCAGCAGTCCCGCAGGGGCAGGGGGTGAAAAACTGTTTTTT.

The chain has TRBV15 and TRBJ1-6, with D tentatively TRBD1 (6 bases). Germline loops: CDR1 LNHNV, CDR2 YYDKDF (reference sequence). Trimming stripped 0 bases from V and 7 bases from J, with 10 bases between. This CDR3 is 15 amino acids long. CDR3 protein: CATSRDLQGNSPLHF. CDR3 nucleotide sequence: TGTGCCACCAGCAGAGATCTGCAGGGGAATTCACCCCTCCACTTT.

The chain uses TRBV4-1 and TRBJ2-5, with unresolved D. The J call may be in error: the DNA end matches TRBJ2-7 better. Germline V gives CDR1 MGHRA, CDR2 YSYEKL. The CDR3 runs 17 residues. The CDR3 region is CASSQGSPGQGSYEQYF. DNA of the CDR3: TGCGCCAGCAGCCAAGGGTCCCCGGGCCAAGGAAGCTACGAGCAGTACTTC.

This clone has only a few counts. The rearrangement links TRBV7-9 to TRBJ2-3, with a weak D call TRBD2 (5 bases). V lost 7 bases, J lost 2 bases, and 22 bases lay in between. The CDR3 is made up of 17 amino acids. From germline, CDR1 is SEHNR and CDR2 FQNEAQ (reference sequence). The chain's CDR3 is CASNYEGFITDTDTQYF. For the CDR3, the DNA is TGTGCCAGCAACTACGAGGGTTTTATAACCGACACAGATACGCAGTATTTT.

This clone was counted only a few times. This chain uses TRBV10-1 with TRBJ2-7; no definite D call. The CDR3 totals 14 residues. CDR1 WNHNN and CDR2 SYGVQD come from the germline V gene (reference sequence). The CDR3 protein is CPDGRPRSSYEQYF. Here the CDR3 DNA reads TGCCCCGATGGCAGGCCCCGTTCCTCCTACGAGCAGTACTTC.

The table lists this clone with a count of one. The chain couples TRBV5-1 to TRBJ2-3, with a weak D call TRBD2 (5 bases). Germline lookup yields CDR1 SGHRS and CDR2 YFSETQ. The CDR3 is 12 amino acids. The V end was cut by 5 bases, the J end by 11 bases, with 15 bases between. In DNA form, the CDR3 reads TGCGCCAGCAGGTATGCAGCCGAGGGGCAGTATTTT. It yields the protein CASRYAAEGQYF.

The chain joins TRBV28 to TRBJ2-7, with D possibly being TRBD1 (5 bases). V shed 2 bases and J shed 4 bases, with 9 bases lying between them. The CDR3 is 13 residues long. The germline CDR1 and CDR2 sequences are MDHEN and SYDVKM. The CDR3 nucleotides are TGTGCCAGCAGTTTACCCAGACAGTACGAGCAGTACTTC. Its translation: CASSLPRQYEQYF.

This chain's CDR3 is CASSFRREGYEQYF. The CDR3 coding sequence is TGTGCCAGCAGCTTTAGGCGGGAGGGCTACGAGCAGTACTTC. This chain uses TRBV7-2 with TRBJ2-5, with 9 positions matching TRBD2. The J call may be faulty, since TRBJ2-7 better matches the DNA end. Germline assignment: CDR1 SGHTA and CDR2 FQGNSA. CDR3 length equals 14 residues.

The genes are TRBV2 and TRBJ2-1; D remains ambiguous. From germline, CDR1 is SNHLY and CDR2 FYNNEI. V lost 3 bases to trimming and J lost 5 bases, with 8 bases between them. This CDR3 contains 13 residues. The CDR3 loop is CASSDFSDNEQFF. As DNA, the CDR3 is TGTGCCAGCAGTGATTTTTCCGACAATGAGCAGTTCTTC.

The rearrangement joins TRBV9 to TRBJ2-1, with a tentative D call TRBD1 (6 bases). CDR1 is SGDLS, CDR2 YYNGEE, per germline. The CDR3 has 16 residues. Between the trimmed V and J ends, which lost 4 bases and 4 bases, there was a span of 18 bases. CDR3 nucleotide sequence: TGTGCCAGCAGCCCGGGACATATGGGTTCTTACAATGAGCAGTTCTTC. Protein sequence: CASSPGHMGSYNEQFF.